This T cell receptor beta chain was identified in a study of blood T cell repertoires in COVID-19 (dated by TCRdb to the early 2020s). Describing the broader study: Collaborator samples came from the United States, Italy and Spain and covered acute and convalescent phases of COVID-19. The prospective study material was composed of cDNA or gDNA derived from T cells, B-cell-depleted T cells, or PBMCs. Subjects who had been exposed to COVID-19, were actively infected with it, or had recovered from it provided the deeply sampled blood TCRbeta repertoires that made up the dataset. The repertoires were released in a freely available public database intended as a resource for research on the immune response to SARS-CoV-2. The samples were drawn from the first 160 participants of the ongoing ImmuneRACE study and from under 1,500 subjects provided by 6 global collaborators. A de-identified subject ID, COVID-19 status, age in years and sex were almost always included in the sample metadata. HLA class I and class II types, where available, came from metadata supplied by the sample provider rather than from assay-based typing. General study outcomes and caveats: The amount of clinical and demographic metadata varied by source and participant and was provided uncurated.

TCRbeta CDR3 regions were amplified from genomic DNA by means of the immunoSEQ Assay, a bias-controlled multiplex PCR. Concerning the study's data processing: Nucleated cell counts per sample were estimated from amplification of reference gene primers within the assay. Sequence reads were collapsed and filtered to measure the absolute abundance of every unique TCRbeta CDR3 rearrangement. For each sample, productive Simpson clonality was calculated as the square root of Simpson's diversity index across productive rearrangements. This immuneACCESS table, as held by TCRdb, lists in-frame sequences with V and J called but not all clones. Of the missing ones, under half trace to an unresolved V gene in checked studies; the others have no known cause. Clone size and the V and J calls come from that table; the DNA yielded D and trimming. The sample table shows under 200,000 clones, and approximately 80% are seen once. The ten largest account for roughly 12% of the sample.

Participants in the prospective study were aged about 18 to 89 years, lived in 20 to 30 United States geographic areas, and enrolled through a virtual design. In the prospective study, participants were assigned to cohorts based on the clinical history participants reported in a screening survey and a study questionnaire. For ImmuneRACE Cohort 3, a participant was defined as recovered based on two consecutive negative NP/OP PCR tests, clearance by a healthcare professional, or resolution of symptoms. In the prospective study, whole blood, serum and a nasopharyngeal or oropharyngeal swab were collected from each participant by mobile phlebotomists. Prospective study participants could optionally give additional blood draws and questionnaires over an approximately 2-month period. Before DNA extraction, blood samples from the prospective study were shipped at room temperature or frozen. Comments on this clone: Its recognized antigen is unknown. The input lacks base qualities; no much larger clone sits a single base away.

CDR1 and CDR2 were assigned from the germline V gene (reference sequence) as SEHNR and FQNEAQ. Taken from cysteine to phenylalanine, the CDR3 has 12 residues. Only the CDR3 DNA stays, 36 bases, in frame from base 1. Trimming at the junction amounts to 9 bases on V and 2 bases on J, and the germline ends lie 10 bases apart. The chain employs TRBV7-9 and TRBJ1-1; D gene: possibly TRBD1, on 6 matching bases. Sequenced input: PBMCs or T cells enriched from blood (not recorded which). This sequence originates from a man between 50 and 59 years old who had recovered from COVID-19. The CDR3 reads as follows: CASQGSNTEAFF. The DNA sequence is given as TGTGCCAGTCAGGGGAGTAACACTGAAGCTTTCTTT.